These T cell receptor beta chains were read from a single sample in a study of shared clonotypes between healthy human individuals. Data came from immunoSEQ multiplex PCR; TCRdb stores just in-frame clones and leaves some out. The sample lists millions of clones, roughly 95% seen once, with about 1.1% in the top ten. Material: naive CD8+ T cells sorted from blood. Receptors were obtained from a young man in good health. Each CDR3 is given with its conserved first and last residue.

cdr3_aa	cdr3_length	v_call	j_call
CASSLDLETGDTEAFF	16	TRBV5-1	TRBJ1-1
CASSYSTGAQIEQYF	15	TRBV6-5	TRBJ2-7
CASSDPETHVDYEQYF	16	TRBV2	TRBJ2-7
CSVWTASTDTQYF	13	TRBV29-1	TRBJ2-3
CSVVAGDYEQYF	12	TRBV29-1	TRBJ2-7
CASSSIGTGVTGELFF	16	TRBV7-9	TRBJ2-2
CASSVGVRGGHTDTQYF	17	TRBV9	TRBJ2-3
CASRPPRDPGTDTQYF	16	TRBV11-2	TRBJ2-3
CASSLMGQGAWEQYF	15	TRBV5-1	TRBJ2-7
CASSFRGLGKTTDTQYF	17	TRBV13	TRBJ2-3
CASSLGSDYYEQYF	14	TRBV7-9	TRBJ2-7
CASSLGQGTLSDYGYTF	17	TRBV7-2	TRBJ1-2
CASSIGTGDYTF	12	TRBV19	TRBJ1-2
CASSLVTGGNTIYF	14	TRBV7-2	TRBJ1-3
CASEDRGTNTGELFF	15	TRBV4-3	TRBJ2-2
CASSQWTQETQYF	13	TRBV5-6	TRBJ2-5
CASSLGRTYEQYF	13	TRBV27	TRBJ2-7
CASSLGAGTLQETQYF	16	TRBV28	TRBJ2-5
CSALAANYGYTF	12	TRBV29-1	TRBJ1-2
CASSGARTGNTEAFF	15	TRBV9	TRBJ1-1
CASRDTNIQYF	11	TRBV9	TRBJ2-4
CASSPRGSGSTDTQYF	16	TRBV9	TRBJ2-3